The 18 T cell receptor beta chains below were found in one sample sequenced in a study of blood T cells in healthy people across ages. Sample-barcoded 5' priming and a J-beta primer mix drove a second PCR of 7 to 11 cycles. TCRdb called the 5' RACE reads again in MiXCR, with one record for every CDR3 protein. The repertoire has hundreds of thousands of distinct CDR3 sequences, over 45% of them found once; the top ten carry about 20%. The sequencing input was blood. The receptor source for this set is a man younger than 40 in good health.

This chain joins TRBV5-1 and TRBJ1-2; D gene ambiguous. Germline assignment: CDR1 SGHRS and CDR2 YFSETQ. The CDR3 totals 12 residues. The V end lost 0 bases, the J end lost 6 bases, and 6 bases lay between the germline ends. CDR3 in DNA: TGCGCCAGCAGCTTGGGATCAGATGGCTACACCTTC. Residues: CASSLGSDGYTF.

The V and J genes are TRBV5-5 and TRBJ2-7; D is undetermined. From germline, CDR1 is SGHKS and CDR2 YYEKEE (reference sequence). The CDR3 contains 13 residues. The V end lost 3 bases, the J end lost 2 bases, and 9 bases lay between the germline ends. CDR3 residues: CASSSMEPYEQYF. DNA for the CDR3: TGTGCCAGCAGCTCGATGGAACCCTACGAGCAGTACTTC.

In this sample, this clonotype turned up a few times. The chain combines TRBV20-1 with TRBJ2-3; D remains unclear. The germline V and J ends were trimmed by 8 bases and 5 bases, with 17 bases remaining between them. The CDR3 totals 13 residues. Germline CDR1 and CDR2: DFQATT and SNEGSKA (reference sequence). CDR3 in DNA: TGCAGTACCTCTGGGCGAATGGGAGATACGCAGTATTTT. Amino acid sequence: CSTSGRMGDTQYF.

The CDR3 spells CASSEAVGGRTGANVLTF. In nucleotides, the CDR3 is TGTGCCAGCAGTGAAGCTGTGGGGGGCAGAACTGGGGCCAACGTCCTGACTTTC. The chain employs TRBV6-1 and TRBJ2-6; D is tentatively TRBD1 or TRBD2 (6 bases each). Germline assignment: CDR1 MNHNS and CDR2 SASEGT. The CDR3 sequence is 18 residues long. V dropped 0 bases and J dropped 2 bases, with 14 bases sitting between them.

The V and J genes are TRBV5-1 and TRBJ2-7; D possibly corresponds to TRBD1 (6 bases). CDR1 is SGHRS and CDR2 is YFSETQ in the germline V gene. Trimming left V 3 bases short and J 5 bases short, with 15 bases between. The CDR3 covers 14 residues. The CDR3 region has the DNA TGCGCCAGCAGCTCGGCCCCGGACAGCCACGAGCAGTACTTC. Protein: CASSSAPDSHEQYF. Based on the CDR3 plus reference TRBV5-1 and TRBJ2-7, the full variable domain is KAGVTQTPRYLIKTRGQQVTLSCSPISGHRSVSWYQQTPGQGLQFLFEYFSETQRNKGNFPGRFSGRQFSNSRSEMNVSTLELGDSALYLCASSSAPDSHEQYFGPGTRLTVT.

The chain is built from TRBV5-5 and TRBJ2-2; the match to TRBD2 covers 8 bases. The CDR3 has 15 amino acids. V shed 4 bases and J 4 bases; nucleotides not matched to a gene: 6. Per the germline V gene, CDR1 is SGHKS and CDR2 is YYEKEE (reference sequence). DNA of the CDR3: TGTGCCAGCAGCCCCTTGGGACTAGTCACCGGGGAGCTGTTTTTT. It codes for CASSPLGLVTGELFF.

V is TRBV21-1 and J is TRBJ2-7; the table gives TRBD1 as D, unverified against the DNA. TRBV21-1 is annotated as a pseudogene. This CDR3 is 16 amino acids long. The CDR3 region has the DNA TGTGCCAGCAGCAGTCCCCATAACAGGGGAGTACGGGAGCAGTACTTC. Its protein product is CASSSPHNRGVREQYF.

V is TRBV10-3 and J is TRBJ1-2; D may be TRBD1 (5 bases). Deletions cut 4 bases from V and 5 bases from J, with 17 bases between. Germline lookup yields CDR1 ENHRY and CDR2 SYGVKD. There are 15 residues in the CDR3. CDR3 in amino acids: CAISVQDGAGYGYTF. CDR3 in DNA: TGTGCCATCAGTGTCCAGGACGGGGCTGGATATGGCTACACCTTC.

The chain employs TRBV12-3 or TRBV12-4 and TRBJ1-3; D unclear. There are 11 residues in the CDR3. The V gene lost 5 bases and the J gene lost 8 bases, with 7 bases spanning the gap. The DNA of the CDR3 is TGTGCCAGCAGTAGCGGGGACACCATATATTTT. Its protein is CASSSGDTIYF.

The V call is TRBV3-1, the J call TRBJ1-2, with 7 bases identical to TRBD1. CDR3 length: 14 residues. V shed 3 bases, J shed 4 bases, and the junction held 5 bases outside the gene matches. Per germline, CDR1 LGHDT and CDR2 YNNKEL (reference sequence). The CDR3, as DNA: TGTGCCAGCAGCCATGAACAGGGGCCCTATGGCTACACCTTC. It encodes CASSHEQGPYGYTF.

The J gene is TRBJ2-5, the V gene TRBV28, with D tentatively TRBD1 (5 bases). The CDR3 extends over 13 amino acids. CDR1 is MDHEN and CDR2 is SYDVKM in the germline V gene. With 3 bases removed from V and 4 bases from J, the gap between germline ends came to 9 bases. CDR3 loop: CASSLGQLETQYF. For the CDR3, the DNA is TGTGCCAGCAGTTTGGGGCAGTTAGAGACCCAGTACTTC.

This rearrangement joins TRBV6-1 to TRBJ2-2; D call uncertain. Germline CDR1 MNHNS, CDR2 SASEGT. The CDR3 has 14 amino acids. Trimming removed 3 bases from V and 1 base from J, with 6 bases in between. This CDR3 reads CASSDGRNTGELFF. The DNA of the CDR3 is TGTGCCAGCAGTGACGGACGGAACACCGGGGAGCTGTTTTTT.

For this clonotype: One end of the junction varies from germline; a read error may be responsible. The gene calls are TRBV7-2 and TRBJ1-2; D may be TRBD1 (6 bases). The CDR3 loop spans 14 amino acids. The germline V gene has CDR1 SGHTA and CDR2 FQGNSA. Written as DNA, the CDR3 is TGTGTCAGCAGCATATCTCAGGGGAGGGATGGCTACACCTTC. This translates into CVSSISQGRDGYTF. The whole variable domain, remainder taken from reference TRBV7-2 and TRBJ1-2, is GAGVSQSPSNKVTEKGKDVELRCDPISGHTALYWYRQSLGQGLEFLIYFQGNSAPDKSGLPSDRFSAERTGGSVSTLTIQRTQQEDSAVYLCVSSISQGRDGYTFGSGTRLTVV.

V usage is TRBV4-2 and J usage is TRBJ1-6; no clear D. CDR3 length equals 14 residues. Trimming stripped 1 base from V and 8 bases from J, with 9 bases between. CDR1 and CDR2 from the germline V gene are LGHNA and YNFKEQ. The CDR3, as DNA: TGTGCCAGCAGCCAAGGTTCGACCGATTCACCCCTCCACTTT. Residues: CASSQGSTDSPLHF.

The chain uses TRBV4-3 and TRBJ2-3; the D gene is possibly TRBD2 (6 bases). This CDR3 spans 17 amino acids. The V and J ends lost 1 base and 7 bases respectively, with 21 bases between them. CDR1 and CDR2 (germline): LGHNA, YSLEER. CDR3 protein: CASSQAVGGSRRYTQYF. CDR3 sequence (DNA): TGCGCCAGCAGCCAAGCCGTCGGAGGGAGTCGCCGCTATACGCAGTATTTT.

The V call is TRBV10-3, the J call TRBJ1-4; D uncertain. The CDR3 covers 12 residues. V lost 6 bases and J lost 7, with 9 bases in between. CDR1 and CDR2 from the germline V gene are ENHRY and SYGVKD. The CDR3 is CAISQDVEKLFF. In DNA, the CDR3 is TGTGCCATCAGCCAGGACGTTGAAAAACTGTTTTTT.

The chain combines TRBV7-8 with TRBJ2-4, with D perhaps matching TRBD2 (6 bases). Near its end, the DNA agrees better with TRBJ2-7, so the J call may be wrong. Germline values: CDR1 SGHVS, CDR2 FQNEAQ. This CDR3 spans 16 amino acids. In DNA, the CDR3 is TGTGCCAGCAGCTTAGCGCGGGGATCCAATATCTACGAGCAGTACTTC. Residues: CASSLARGSNIYEQYF.

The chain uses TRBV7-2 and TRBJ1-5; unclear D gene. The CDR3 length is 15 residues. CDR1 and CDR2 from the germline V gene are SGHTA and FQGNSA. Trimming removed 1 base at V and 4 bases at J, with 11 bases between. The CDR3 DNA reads TGTGCCAGCAGCTTAGGGGGAGTCGTTAATCAGCCCCAGCATTTT. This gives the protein CASSLGGVVNQPQHF.